The TCR beta chain under discussion was sequenced for a study of graft-versus-host responses after intestinal transplantation. The wider study: All recipients were given anti-thymocyte globulin induction, and tacrolimus and steroids were then administered for 3 to 4 years. Broader study findings: Peak levels of circulating GvH clones tracked with early post-transplant HvG declines. When patients had graft-donor T cell macrochimerism, their allografts held high graft-versus-host to host-versus-graft clonal ratios. GvH clones surfaced in recipient marrow, some emerging earlier in ileum or blood.

On this clone itself: Its cognate antigen is unknown.

Using immunoSEQ multiplex PCR, the repertoire was profiled, and TCRdb retains in-frame clones only, with some absent. The sample holds around 90,000 clones, about 94% seen once. The CDR3 is 17 amino acids. The chain uses TRBV21-1 and TRBJ1-2; whether TRBD1, the table's D call, matches the DNA was not checked. TRBV21-1 is listed as a pseudogene. The receptor comes from a human donor who was the organ donor for an intestinal transplant. The sample consisted of unstimulated CD4+ T cells sorted from spleen or lymph node cells, taken before transplant. This chain's CDR3 is CASSKSTTGAGNYGYTF. CDR3 nucleotides: TGTGCCAGCAGTAAATCAACTACAGGGGCGGGAAACTATGGCTACACCTTC.